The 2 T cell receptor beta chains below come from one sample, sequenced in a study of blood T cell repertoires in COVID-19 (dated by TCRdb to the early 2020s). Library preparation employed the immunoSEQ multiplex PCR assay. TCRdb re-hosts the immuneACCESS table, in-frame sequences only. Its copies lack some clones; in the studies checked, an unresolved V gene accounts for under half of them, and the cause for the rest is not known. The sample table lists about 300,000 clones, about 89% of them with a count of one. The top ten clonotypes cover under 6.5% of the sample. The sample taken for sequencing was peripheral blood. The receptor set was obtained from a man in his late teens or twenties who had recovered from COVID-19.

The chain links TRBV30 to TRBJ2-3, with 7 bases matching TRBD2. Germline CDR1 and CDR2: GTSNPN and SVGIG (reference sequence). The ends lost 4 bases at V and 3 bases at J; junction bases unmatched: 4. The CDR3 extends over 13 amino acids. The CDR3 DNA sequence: TGTGCCTGGAACGTGGGAGGGACAGATACGCAGTATTTT. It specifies CAWNVGGTDTQYF.

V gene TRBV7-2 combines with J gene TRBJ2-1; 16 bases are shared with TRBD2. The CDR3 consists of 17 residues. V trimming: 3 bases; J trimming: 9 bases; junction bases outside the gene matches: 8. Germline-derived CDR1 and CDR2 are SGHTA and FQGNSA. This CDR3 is CASSLGLAGGPKFEQFF. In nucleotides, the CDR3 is TGTGCCAGCAGCTTGGGACTAGCGGGGGGGCCCAAATTTGAGCAGTTCTTC.